This T cell receptor beta chain was captured in a study of read filtering for tumor transcriptome and immune sequencing. Germline lookup yields CDR1 SEHNR and CDR2 FQNEAQ (reference sequence). Trimming removed 4 bases from V and 11 bases from J, with 23 bases in between. The CDR3 contains 15 residues. General study points: Compared with RNA-seq, IR-seq gave much higher clonotype depth and reliability. Without single-read clonotypes, shared clonotype proportions correlated more between IR-seq and RNA-seq.

This library used approximately 390 ng RNA and molecular barcoded adaptors spanning alpha/delta and beta/gamma chains. MiXCR, applied by TCRdb to the reads, yields one record per CDR3 protein. The table records 25,000 or so distinct CDR3 sequences, 20% to 25% of them present only once. This clonotype was found many times. What it binds is unknown. The receptor was derived from a donor over 35 with multiple myeloma. Sequenced sample: a population of CD138-negative cells sorted from bone marrow. The chain has TRBV7-9 and TRBJ1-1; D not certain. The CDR3 DNA reads as TGTGCCAGCAGCTCAAGCCGAGCGGATAACATTTTGGCTTTCTTT. Protein sequence: CASSSSRADNILAFF. Full variable domain (outside the CDR3, taken from reference TRBV7-9 and TRBJ1-1): DTGVSQNPRHKITKRGQNVTFRCDPISEHNRLYWYRQTLGQGPEFLTYFQNEAQLEKSRLLSDRFSAERPKGSFSTLEIQRTEQGDSAMYLCASSSSRADNILAFFGQGTRLTVV.